The 26 T cell receptor beta chains listed next were all sequenced from one sample in a study of OX40 agonist ivuxolimab in advanced cancers. The repertoire was sequenced with immunoSEQ multiplex PCR; TCRdb's copy has only in-frame clones and lacks some. Of 130,000 or so clones in the sample, approximately 90% were seen once. Sample: CD4+ or CD8+ T cells sorted from blood, taken in a trial of the OX40 agonist ivuxolimab. These receptors originate from an adult with an advanced solid tumor such as melanoma, head and neck, liver or kidney cancer.

The V call is TRBV19, the J call TRBJ2-7, with a tentative D call TRBD1 (6 bases). Trimming left V 4 bases short and J 0 bases short, with 13 bases between. Germline values: CDR1 LNHDA, CDR2 SQIVND (reference sequence). CDR3 size: 15 residues. The CDR3 protein is CASSRNRGSSYEQYF. CDR3 DNA: TGTGCCAGTAGTAGGAATAGGGGGAGCTCCTACGAGCAGTACTTC.

The gene calls are TRBV19 and TRBJ1-4; D ambiguous. Trimming stripped 5 bases from V and 8 bases from J, with 12 bases between. The CDR3 spans 13 residues. Germline lookup yields CDR1 LNHDA and CDR2 SQIVND (reference sequence). In DNA, the CDR3 is TGTGCCAGTAGTCCACAAGGCGGCGAAAAACTGTTTTTT. Its translation is CASSPQGGEKLFF. The full variable domain, in which reference TRBV19 and TRBJ1-4 provide the parts outside the CDR3, is DGGITQSPKYLFRKEGQNVTLSCEQNLNHDAMYWYRQDPGQGLRLIYYSQIVNDFQKGDIAEGYSVSREKKESFPLTVTSAQKNPTAFYLCASSPQGGEKLFFGSGTQLSVL.

A few counts support this clone. The chain links TRBV6-5 to TRBJ1-1; D remains unclear. V was pared by 0 bases and J by 8 bases, with 10 bases between. The CDR3 runs 13 residues. The germline V gene encodes CDR1 MNHEY and CDR2 SVGAGI. In nucleotides, the CDR3 is TGTGCCAGCAGTTACTCGAAGTTGGTAGAAGCTTTCTTT. Amino acid sequence: CASSYSKLVEAFF.

The chain recombines TRBV12-5 with TRBJ2-5; 12 bases map to TRBD2. J was trimmed by 4 bases and V by 5 bases; bases with no gene match: 2. CDR3 length: 14 amino acids. Per germline, CDR1 LGHNT and CDR2 FRNRAP. The CDR3 coding sequence is TGTGCTAGTGGTCCGGGACTAGCGGGAGAGACCCAGTACTTC. Protein: CASGPGLAGETQYF.

V gene TRBV9 combines with J gene TRBJ2-1; D might be TRBD2 (5 bases). Germline CDR1 SGDLS, CDR2 YYNGEE. The germline V and J ends were trimmed by 0 bases and 1 base, with 11 bases remaining between them. The CDR3 has 16 residues. Here the CDR3 DNA reads TGTGCCAGCAGCGTAGGGTCGGAGGCATCCTACAATGAGCAGTTCTTC. This translates into CASSVGSEASYNEQFF.

This clone was seen a single time. V gene TRBV11-3 combines with J gene TRBJ1-1, with TRBD1 identical over 7 bases. The CDR3 extends over 15 amino acids. The junction had 9 bases not matched to a gene; V was cut back by 4 bases and J by 4 bases. Germline CDR1 and CDR2: SGHNT and YENEEA. The DNA for the CDR3 is TGTGCCAGCAGCTCCTCCAGGGGGAGGGGCACTGAAGCTTTCTTT. It is translated as CASSSSRGRGTEAFF.

V gene TRBV7-6 combines with J gene TRBJ2-7, with 7 nucleotides matching TRBD1. J lost 7 bases, V lost 4 bases, and 13 bases had no gene match. The germline CDR1 and CDR2 sequences are SGHVS and FNYEAQ. CDR3 length: 15 residues. CDR3 protein: CASSSLRDSSREQYF. The CDR3 bases are TGTGCCAGCAGCTCCCTTCGGGACAGTTCTCGAGAGCAGTACTTC. The full variable domain, with the rest looked up from reference TRBV7-6 and TRBJ2-7, is GAGVSQSPRYKVTKRGQDVALRCDPISGHVSLYWYRQALGQGPEFLTYFNYEAQQDKSGLPNDRFSAERPEGSISTLTIQRTEQRDSAMYRCASSSLRDSSREQYFGPGTRLTVT.

The V and J genes are TRBV2 and TRBJ2-1; D possibly corresponds to TRBD2 (6 bases). V lost 9 bases and J lost 7, with 13 bases in between. In germline, CDR1 is SNHLY, CDR2 FYNNEI. This CDR3 has 12 residues. Written as DNA, the CDR3 is TGTGCCAGTCCGGGACTTCCGAATGAGCAGTTCTTC. This gives the protein CASPGLPNEQFF. Filled out from reference TRBV2 and TRBJ2-1, the complete variable domain reads EPEVTQTPSHQVTQMGQEVILRCVPISNHLYFYWYRQILGQKVEFLVSFYNNEISEKSEIFDDQFSVERPDGSNFTLKIRSTKLEDSAMYFCASPGLPNEQFFGPGTRLTVL.

This chain uses TRBV28 with TRBJ1-3; TRBD1 matches 8 bases. Germline-derived CDR1 and CDR2 are MDHEN and SYDVKM. Trimming at V came to 0 bases and at J to 1 base, leaving 5 bases not matched to a gene. This CDR3 is 17 amino acids long. CDR3 in amino acids: CASSLWGQVFSGNTIYF. CDR3 in DNA: TGTGCCAGCAGTTTATGGGGACAGGTCTTTTCTGGAAACACCATATATTTT.

This chain uses TRBV6-6 with TRBJ2-7, with D possibly being TRBD1 (7 bases). Trimming took 6 bases from V and 4 from J, leaving 10 bases between them. The V gene's germline CDR1 is MNHNY and CDR2 SVGAGI (reference sequence). CDR3 length equals 12 residues. The CDR3 reads CASRAGQYEQYF. The CDR3 DNA sequence: TGTGCCAGCAGGGCGGGACAGTACGAGCAGTACTTC.

The chain employs TRBV25-1 and TRBJ2-4; 7 nucleotides align to TRBD2. Unmatched junction bases numbered 6, after V lost 3 bases and J lost 4 bases. Germline assignment: CDR1 MGHDK and CDR2 SYGVNS. This CDR3 is 15 amino acids long. CDR3 in amino acids: CASSDWWEGKNIQYF. The CDR3, as DNA: TGTGCCAGCAGTGATTGGTGGGAGGGTAAAAACATTCAGTACTTC. Filled out from reference TRBV25-1 and TRBJ2-4, the complete variable domain reads EADIYQTPRYLVIGTGKKITLECSQTMGHDKMYWYQQDPGMELHLIHYSYGVNSTEKGDLSSESTVSRIRTEHFPLTLESARPSHTSQYLCASSDWWEGKNIQYFGAGTRLSVL.

The chain employs TRBV6-1 and TRBJ2-7; 7 bases map to TRBD1. Germline lookup yields CDR1 MNHNS and CDR2 SASEGT. The V gene end was trimmed by 2 bases and the J gene end by 2 bases; junction bases not matched to a gene: 6. CDR3 size: 15 residues. The CDR3 nucleotides are TGTGCCAGCAGTGAAAGGACAGGCGGACCCTACGAGCAGTACTTC. Protein product: CASSERTGGPYEQYF.

This sequence joins TRBV12-5 and TRBJ1-5, with D possibly matching TRBD1 (5 bases). CDR1 and CDR2 (germline): LGHNT, FRNRAP. Trimming took off 7 bases at V and 0 bases at J, with 16 bases between the two ends. The CDR3 sequence is 16 residues long. The CDR3, as DNA: TGTGCTAGTGATCTCTCCAGGGACCCTAGCAATCAGCCCCAGCATTTT. This translates into CASDLSRDPSNQPQHF.

J is TRBJ2-5 and V is TRBV14, with 10 bases matching TRBD1. Germline trimming cut 2 bases from V and 6 bases from J; bases unmatched to any gene: 3. This CDR3 has 14 residues. CDR1 and CDR2 (germline): SGHDN, FVKESK. CDR3 in DNA: TGTGCCAGCAGCCAACAGGGACAGGGGCAGACCCAGTACTTC. It is translated as CASSQQGQGQTQYF.

This chain links TRBV7-2 with TRBJ1-4; TRBD1 matches 7 bases. CDR3 size: 15 residues. The V segment lost 1 base and the J segment 5 bases; nucleotides outside the gene matches: 4. The germline CDR1 and CDR2 sequences are SGHTA and FQGNSA. In DNA, the CDR3 is TGTGCCAGCAGCTTAGGAGGGACAGTGAATGAAAAACTGTTTTTT. It is translated as CASSLGGTVNEKLFF.

The chain recombines TRBV29-1 with TRBJ1-1; maybe TRBD1 (5 bases). The germline gives CDR1 SQVTM, CDR2 ANQGSEA. The CDR3 is 14 residues long. Trimming took 4 bases from V and 0 from J, leaving 12 bases between them. DNA for the CDR3: TGCAGCGTTGCCAGACAGACCATGAACACTGAAGCTTTCTTT. The encoded protein is CSVARQTMNTEAFF.

The CDR3 DNA reads TGCGCCAGCAGCTTTAGTAGGGCCCGGCTAGCGAAATCTAATGAGCAGTTCTTC. This codes for CASSFSRARLAKSNEQFF. The rearrangement links TRBV5-1 to TRBJ2-1; perhaps TRBD2 as D (6 bases). This CDR3 is built from 18 residues. The ends were cut back, 2 bases at V and 7 bases at J, with 25 bases in the middle. From germline, CDR1 is SGHRS and CDR2 YFSETQ. Full variable domain (remainder filled in from reference TRBV5-1 and TRBJ2-1): KAGVTQTPRYLIKTRGQQVTLSCSPISGHRSVSWYQQTPGQGLQFLFEYFSETQRNKGNFPGRFSGRQFSNSRSEMNVSTLELGDSALYLCASSFSRARLAKSNEQFFGPGTRLTVL.

V gene TRBV7-2 combines with J gene TRBJ2-3, with D uncertain. Germline values: CDR1 SGHTA, CDR2 FQGNSA. The ends were cut back, 3 bases at V and 2 bases at J, with 21 bases in the middle. The CDR3 sequence is 18 residues long. CDR3 in amino acids: CASSFAPSSRINTDTQYF. For the CDR3, the DNA is TGTGCCAGCAGCTTCGCCCCGAGTTCACGGATTAACACAGATACGCAGTATTTT.

V is TRBV5-1 and J is TRBJ2-3; 8 bases are a match to TRBD1. There are 14 residues in the CDR3. The J segment lost 5 bases and the V segment lost 5 bases, leaving 7 bases of the junction unmatched. CDR1 is SGHRS, CDR2 YFSETQ, per germline. CDR3 in amino acids: CASSTDRVGDTQYF. The CDR3 region has the DNA TGCGCCAGCAGTACGGACAGGGTGGGAGATACGCAGTATTTT.

V usage is TRBV9 and J usage is TRBJ1-4; 7 bases agree with TRBD1. V shed 4 bases, J shed 6 bases, and the junction held 6 bases outside the gene matches. The CDR3 covers 14 residues. Germline CDR1 is SGDLS and CDR2 is YYNGEE. The chain's CDR3 is CASSPQTGYEKLFF. In DNA form, the CDR3 reads TGTGCCAGCAGCCCCCAGACAGGGTATGAAAAACTGTTTTTT.

The genes are TRBV30 and TRBJ1-2; D remains unclear. This CDR3 is built from 14 residues. The V end was cut by 0 bases, the J end by 4 bases, with 12 bases between. Germline V CDR1 and CDR2: GTSNPN, SVGIG (reference sequence). The CDR3 reads CAWSVAAGPYGYTF. The CDR3 coding sequence is TGTGCCTGGAGTGTAGCTGCAGGTCCCTATGGCTACACCTTC.

The CDR3 here is CASSPQGSMGETQYF. CDR3 in DNA: TGTGCCAGCAGTCCGCAGGGGAGTATGGGGGAGACCCAGTACTTC. This rearrangement joins TRBV6-5 to TRBJ2-5; perhaps TRBD1 as D (6 bases). This CDR3 spans 15 amino acids. V was cut by 5 bases and J by 5 bases, with 18 bases left in between. Germline V gene sequence: CDR1 MNHEY, CDR2 SVGAGI.

This clone was seen only once. The chain uses TRBV27 and TRBJ2-7; D ambiguous. Looked up from germline, CDR1 is MNHEY and CDR2 is SMNVEV (reference sequence). The CDR3 contains 13 residues. Trimming removed 3 bases from V and 0 bases from J, with 6 bases in between. The CDR3 loop reads CASSFRDSYEQYF. The DNA of the CDR3 is TGTGCCAGCAGTTTTAGGGACTCCTACGAGCAGTACTTC.

This chain joins TRBV28 and TRBJ1-2; TRBD1 matches 10 bases. CDR1 is MDHEN, CDR2 SYDVKM, per germline. This CDR3 has 13 amino acids. Trimming cost V 3 bases and J 6 bases; bases outside gene matches: 1. The CDR3 loop is CASSFDRGHGYTF. The CDR3 nucleotides read TGTGCCAGCAGTTTCGACAGGGGGCATGGCTACACCTTC.

A word on this clone: The identical CDR3 is also encoded by other nucleotide sequences in the sample. The chain uses TRBV27 and TRBJ1-4; 8 bases align to TRBD1. V lost 5 bases, J lost 5 bases, and 7 bases stayed unmatched. Per germline, CDR1 MNHEY and CDR2 SMNVEV (reference sequence). This CDR3 region has 15 residues. The CDR3 nucleotides are TGTGCCAGCAGTCCAAGACAGGGGACGAATGAAAAACTGTTTTTT. Its translation is CASSPRQGTNEKLFF.

This clone was seen more than once but under ten times. Here the CDR3 DNA reads TGTGCCAGCAGTGCGGGACAGAACTATGGCTACACCTTC. This sequence encodes CASSAGQNYGYTF. V gene TRBV6-1 combines with J gene TRBJ1-2; 7 bases align to TRBD1. In germline, CDR1 is MNHNS, CDR2 SASEGT. V dropped 4 bases and J dropped 2; count of bases not matched to a gene: 1. The CDR3 loop spans 13 amino acids.